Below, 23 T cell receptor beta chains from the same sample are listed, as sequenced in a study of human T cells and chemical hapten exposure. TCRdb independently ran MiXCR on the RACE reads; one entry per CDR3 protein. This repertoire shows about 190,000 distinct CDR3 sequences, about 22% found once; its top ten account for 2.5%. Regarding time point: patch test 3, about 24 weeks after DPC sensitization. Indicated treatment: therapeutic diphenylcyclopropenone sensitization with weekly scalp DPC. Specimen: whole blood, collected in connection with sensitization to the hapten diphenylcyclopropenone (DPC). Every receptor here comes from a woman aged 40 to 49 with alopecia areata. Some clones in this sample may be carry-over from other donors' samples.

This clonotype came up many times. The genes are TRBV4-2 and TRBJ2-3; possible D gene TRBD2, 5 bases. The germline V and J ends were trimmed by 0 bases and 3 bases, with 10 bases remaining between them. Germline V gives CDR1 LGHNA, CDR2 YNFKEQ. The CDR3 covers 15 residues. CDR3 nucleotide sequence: TGTGCCAGCAGCCAAGATCTAGCTTTAACAGATACGCAGTATTTT. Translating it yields CASSQDLALTDTQYF.

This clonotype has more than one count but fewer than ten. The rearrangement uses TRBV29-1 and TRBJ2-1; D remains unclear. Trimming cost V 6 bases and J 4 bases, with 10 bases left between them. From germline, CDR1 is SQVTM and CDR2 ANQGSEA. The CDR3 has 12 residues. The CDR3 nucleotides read TGCAGCGTCACGGACGGGTACAATGAGCAGTTCTTC. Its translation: CSVTDGYNEQFF.

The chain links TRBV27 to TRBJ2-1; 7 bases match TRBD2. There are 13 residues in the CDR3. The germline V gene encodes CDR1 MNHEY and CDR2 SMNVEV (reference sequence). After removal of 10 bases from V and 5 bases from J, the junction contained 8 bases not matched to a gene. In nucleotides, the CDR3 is TGTGCCACAGGGCTAGCGGTAAACAATGAGCAGTTCTTC. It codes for CATGLAVNNEQFF.

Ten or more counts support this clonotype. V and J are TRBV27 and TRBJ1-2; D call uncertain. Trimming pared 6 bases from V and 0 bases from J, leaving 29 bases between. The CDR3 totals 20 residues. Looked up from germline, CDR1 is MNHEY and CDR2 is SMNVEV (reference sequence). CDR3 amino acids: CASSLKGAGILTYPNYGYTF. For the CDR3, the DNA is TGTGCCAGCAGCCTTAAAGGCGCGGGAATACTAACCTACCCTAACTATGGCTACACCTTC.

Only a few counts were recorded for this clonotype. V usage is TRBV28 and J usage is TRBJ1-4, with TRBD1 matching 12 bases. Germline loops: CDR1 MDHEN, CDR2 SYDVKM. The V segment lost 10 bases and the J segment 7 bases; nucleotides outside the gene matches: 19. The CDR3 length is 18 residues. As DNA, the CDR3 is TGTGCCACCATTCACGGGACAGGGGGCTCGCGGAGGCTTGAAAAACTGTTTTTT. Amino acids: CATIHGTGGSRRLEKLFF.

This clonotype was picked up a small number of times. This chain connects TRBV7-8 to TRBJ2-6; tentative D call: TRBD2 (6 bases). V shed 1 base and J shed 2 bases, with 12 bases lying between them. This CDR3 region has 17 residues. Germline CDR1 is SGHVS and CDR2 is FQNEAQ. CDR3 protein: CASSLVMGGAGANVLTF. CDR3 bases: TGTGCCAGCAGCTTAGTAATGGGGGGAGCTGGGGCCAACGTCCTGACTTTC.

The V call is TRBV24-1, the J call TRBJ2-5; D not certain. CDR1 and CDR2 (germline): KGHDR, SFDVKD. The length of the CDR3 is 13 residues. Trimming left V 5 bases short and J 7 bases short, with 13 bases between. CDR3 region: CATSALERGTQYF. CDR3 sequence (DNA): TGTGCCACCAGTGCTCTGGAAAGAGGGACCCAGTACTTC.

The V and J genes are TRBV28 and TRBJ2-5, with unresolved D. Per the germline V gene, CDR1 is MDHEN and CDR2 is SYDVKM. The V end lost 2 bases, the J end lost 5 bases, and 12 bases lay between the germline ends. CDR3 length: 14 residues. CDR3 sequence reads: CASSLNLNVETQYF. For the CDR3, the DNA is TGTGCCAGCAGTTTAAACCTTAACGTCGAGACCCAGTACTTC. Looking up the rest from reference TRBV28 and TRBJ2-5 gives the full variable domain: DVKVTQSSRYLVKRTGEKVFLECVQDMDHENMFWYRQDPGLGLRLIYFSYDVKMKEKGDIPEGYSVSREKKERFSLILESASTNQTSMYLCASSLNLNVETQYFGPGTRLLVL.

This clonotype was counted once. The CDR3 bases are TGCGCCAGCAGCTCAACTGACAGGCAAGAGACCCAGTACTTC. Protein: CASSSTDRQETQYF. This chain connects TRBV5-1 to TRBJ2-5; possible D gene TRBD1, 6 bases. Germline V lookup: CDR1 SGHRS, CDR2 YFSETQ. The CDR3 spans 14 residues. Trimming shortened V by 3 bases and J by 2 bases, and 11 bases separated the two germline ends.

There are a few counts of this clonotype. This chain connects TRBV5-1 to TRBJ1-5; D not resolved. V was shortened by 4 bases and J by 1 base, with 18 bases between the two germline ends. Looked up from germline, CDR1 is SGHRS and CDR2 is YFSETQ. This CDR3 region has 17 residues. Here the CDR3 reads CASSPLPRMESNQPQHF. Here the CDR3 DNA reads TGCGCCAGCAGCCCCCTACCTAGGATGGAAAGCAATCAGCCCCAGCATTTT. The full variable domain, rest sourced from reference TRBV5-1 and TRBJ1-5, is KAGVTQTPRYLIKTRGQQVTLSCSPISGHRSVSWYQQTPGQGLQFLFEYFSETQRNKGNFPGRFSGRQFSNSRSEMNVSTLELGDSALYLCASSPLPRMESNQPQHFGDGTRLSIL.

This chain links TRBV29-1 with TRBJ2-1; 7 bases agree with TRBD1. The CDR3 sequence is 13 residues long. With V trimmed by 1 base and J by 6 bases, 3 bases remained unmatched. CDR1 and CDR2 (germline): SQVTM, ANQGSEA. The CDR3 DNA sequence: TGCAGCGTTGAAGCGCGACAGGGCAATGAGCAGTTCTTC. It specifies CSVEARQGNEQFF.

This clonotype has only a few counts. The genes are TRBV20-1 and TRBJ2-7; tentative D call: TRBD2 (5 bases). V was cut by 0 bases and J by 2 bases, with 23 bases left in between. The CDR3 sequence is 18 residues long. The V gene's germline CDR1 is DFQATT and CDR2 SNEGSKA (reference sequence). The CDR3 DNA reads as TGCAGTGCTAGAGATAGAGGACTCCCGAATAGCCAAGCCTACGAGCAGTACTTC. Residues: CSARDRGLPNSQAYEQYF.

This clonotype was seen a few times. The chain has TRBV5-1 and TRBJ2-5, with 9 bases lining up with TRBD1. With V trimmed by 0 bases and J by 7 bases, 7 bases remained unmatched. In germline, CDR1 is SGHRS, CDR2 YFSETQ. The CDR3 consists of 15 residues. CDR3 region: CASSLEPQGAGTQYF. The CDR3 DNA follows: TGCGCCAGCAGCTTGGAACCACAGGGGGCGGGGACCCAGTACTTC.

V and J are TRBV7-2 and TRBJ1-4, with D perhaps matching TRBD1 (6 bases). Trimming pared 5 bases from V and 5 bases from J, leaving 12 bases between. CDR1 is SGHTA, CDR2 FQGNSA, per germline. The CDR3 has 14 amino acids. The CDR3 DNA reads TGTGCCAGCAGCCCTCAGGGGTCCAATGAAAAACTGTTTTTT. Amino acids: CASSPQGSNEKLFF.

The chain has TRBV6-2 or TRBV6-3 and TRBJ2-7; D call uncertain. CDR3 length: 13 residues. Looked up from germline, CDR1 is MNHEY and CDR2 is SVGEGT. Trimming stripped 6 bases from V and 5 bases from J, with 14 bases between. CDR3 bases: TGTGCCAGCAGCTACCGCAATGGGCACGAGCAGTACTTC. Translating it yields CASSYRNGHEQYF.

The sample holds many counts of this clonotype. The CDR3 loop is CASRQWTSGQETQYF. In nucleotides, the CDR3 is TGTGCCAGCAGACAATGGACTAGCGGACAAGAGACCCAGTACTTC. This chain uses TRBV6-2 or TRBV6-3 with TRBJ2-5; 10 nucleotides align to TRBD2. After removal of 6 bases from V and 2 bases from J, the junction contained 6 bases not matched to a gene. The V gene's germline CDR1 is MNHEY and CDR2 SVGEGT. The CDR3 has 15 residues.

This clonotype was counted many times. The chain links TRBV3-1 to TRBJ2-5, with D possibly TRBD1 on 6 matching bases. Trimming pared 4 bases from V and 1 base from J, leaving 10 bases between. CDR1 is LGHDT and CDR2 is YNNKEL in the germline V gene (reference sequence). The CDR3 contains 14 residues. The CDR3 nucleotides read TGTGCCAGCAGCCGAGGACAGAGCCAAGAGACCCAGTACTTC. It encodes CASSRGQSQETQYF.

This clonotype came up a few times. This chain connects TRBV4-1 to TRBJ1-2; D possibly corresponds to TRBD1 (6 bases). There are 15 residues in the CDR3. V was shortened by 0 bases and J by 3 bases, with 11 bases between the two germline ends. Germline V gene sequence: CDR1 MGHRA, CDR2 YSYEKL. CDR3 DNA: TGCGCCAGCAGCCAAGACCCTAGGGGGGACTATGGCTACACCTTC. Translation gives CASSQDPRGDYGYTF.

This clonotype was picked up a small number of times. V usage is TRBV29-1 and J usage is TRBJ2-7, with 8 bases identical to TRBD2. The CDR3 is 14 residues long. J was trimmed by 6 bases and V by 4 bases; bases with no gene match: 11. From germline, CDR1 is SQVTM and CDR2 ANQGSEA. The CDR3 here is CSVVKSGGIGEQYF. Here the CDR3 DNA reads TGCAGCGTTGTAAAGTCGGGGGGGATAGGCGAGCAGTACTTC.

This CDR3 is CASSQPDYDNEQFF. CDR3 bases: TGTGCCAGCAGCCAGCCCGACTACGACAATGAGCAGTTCTTC. The chain couples TRBV28 to TRBJ2-1; D perhaps matches TRBD2 (5 bases). V lost 6 bases and J lost 5, with 14 bases in between. There are 14 residues in the CDR3. Germline V gene sequence: CDR1 MDHEN, CDR2 SYDVKM.

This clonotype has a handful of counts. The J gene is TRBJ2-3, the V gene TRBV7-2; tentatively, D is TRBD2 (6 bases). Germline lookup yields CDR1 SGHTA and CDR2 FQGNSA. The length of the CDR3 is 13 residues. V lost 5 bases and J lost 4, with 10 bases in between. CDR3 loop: CASSREIADTQYF. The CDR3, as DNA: TGTGCCAGCAGCCGGGAGATTGCAGATACGCAGTATTTT. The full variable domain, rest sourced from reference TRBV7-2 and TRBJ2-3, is GAGVSQSPSNKVTEKGKDVELRCDPISGHTALYWYRQSLGQGLEFLIYFQGNSAPDKSGLPSDRFSAERTGGSVSTLTIQRTQQEDSAVYLCASSREIADTQYFGPGTRLTVL.

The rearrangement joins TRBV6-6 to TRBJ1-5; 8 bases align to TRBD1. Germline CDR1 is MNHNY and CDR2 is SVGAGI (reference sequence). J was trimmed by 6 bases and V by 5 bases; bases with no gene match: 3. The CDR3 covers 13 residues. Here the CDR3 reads CASSQGAGQPQHF. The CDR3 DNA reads TGTGCCAGCAGTCAGGGGGCAGGTCAGCCCCAGCATTTT.

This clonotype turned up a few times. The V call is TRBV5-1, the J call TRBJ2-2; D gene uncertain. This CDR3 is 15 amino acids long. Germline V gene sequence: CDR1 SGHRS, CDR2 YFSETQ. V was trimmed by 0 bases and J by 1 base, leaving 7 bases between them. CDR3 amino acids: CASSLVGMNTGELFF. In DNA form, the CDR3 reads TGCGCCAGCAGCTTGGTAGGGATGAACACCGGGGAGCTGTTTTTT.